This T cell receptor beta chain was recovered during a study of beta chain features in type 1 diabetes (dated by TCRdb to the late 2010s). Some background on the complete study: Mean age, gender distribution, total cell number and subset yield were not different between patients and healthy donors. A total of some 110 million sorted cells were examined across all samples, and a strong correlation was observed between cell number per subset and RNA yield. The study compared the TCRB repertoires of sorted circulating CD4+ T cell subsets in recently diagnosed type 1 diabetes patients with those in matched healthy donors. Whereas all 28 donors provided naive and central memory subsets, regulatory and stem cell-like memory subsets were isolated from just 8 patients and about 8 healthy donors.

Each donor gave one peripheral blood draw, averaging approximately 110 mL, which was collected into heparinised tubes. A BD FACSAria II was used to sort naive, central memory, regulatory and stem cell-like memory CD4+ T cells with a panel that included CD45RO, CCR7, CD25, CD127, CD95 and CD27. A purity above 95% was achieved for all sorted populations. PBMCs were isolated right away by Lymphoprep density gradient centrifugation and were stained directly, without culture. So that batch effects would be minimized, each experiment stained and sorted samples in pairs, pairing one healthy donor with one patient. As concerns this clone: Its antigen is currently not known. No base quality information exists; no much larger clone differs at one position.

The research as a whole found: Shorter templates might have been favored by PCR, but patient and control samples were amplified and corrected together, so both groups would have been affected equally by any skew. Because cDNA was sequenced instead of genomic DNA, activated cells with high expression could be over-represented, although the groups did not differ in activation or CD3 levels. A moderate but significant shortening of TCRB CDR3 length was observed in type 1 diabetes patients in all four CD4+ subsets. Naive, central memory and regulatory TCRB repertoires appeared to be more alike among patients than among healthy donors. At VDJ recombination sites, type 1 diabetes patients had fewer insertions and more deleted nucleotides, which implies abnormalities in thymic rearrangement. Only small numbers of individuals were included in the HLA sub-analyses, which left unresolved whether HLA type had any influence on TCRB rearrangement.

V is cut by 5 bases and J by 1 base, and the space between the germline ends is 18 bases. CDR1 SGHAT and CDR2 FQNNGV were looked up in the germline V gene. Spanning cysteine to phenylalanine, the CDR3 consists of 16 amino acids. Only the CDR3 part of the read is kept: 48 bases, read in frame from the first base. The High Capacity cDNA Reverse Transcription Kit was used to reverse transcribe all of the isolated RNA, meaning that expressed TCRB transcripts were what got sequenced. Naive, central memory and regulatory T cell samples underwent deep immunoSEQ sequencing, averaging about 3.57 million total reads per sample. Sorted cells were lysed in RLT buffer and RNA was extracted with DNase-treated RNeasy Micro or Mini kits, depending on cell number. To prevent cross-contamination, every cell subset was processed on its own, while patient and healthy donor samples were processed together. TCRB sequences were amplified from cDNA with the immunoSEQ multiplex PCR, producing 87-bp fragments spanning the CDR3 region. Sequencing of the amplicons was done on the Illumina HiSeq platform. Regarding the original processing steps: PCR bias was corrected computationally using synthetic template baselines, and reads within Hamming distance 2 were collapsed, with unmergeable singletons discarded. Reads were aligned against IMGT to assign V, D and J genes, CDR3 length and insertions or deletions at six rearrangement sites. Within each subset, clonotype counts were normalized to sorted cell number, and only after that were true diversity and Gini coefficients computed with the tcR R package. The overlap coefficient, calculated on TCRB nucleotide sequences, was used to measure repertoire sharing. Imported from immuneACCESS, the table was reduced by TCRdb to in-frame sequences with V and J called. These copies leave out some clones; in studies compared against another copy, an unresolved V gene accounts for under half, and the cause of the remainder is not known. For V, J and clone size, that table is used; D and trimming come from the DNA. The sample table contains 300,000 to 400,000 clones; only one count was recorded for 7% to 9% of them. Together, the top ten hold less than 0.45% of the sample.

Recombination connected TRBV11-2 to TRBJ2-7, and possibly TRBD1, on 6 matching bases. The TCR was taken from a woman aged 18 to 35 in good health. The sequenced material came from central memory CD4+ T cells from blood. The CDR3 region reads CASSQGGTGGSYEQYF. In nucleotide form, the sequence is TGTGCCAGCAGCCAAGGGGGAACCGGAGGATCCTACGAGCAGTACTTC.